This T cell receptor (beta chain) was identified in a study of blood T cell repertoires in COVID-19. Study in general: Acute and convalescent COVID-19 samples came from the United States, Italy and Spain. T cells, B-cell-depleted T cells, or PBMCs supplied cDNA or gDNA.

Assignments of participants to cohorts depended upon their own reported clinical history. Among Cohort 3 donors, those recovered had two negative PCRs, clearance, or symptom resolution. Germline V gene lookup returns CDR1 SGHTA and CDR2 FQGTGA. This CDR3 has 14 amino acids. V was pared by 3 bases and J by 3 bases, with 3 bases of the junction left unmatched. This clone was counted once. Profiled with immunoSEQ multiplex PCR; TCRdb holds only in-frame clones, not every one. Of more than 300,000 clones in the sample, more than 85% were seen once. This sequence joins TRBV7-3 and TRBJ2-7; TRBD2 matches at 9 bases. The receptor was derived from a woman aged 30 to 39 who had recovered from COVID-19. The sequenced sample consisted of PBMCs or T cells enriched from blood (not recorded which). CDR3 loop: CASSLASGDYEQYF. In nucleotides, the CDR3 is TGTGCCAGCAGCTTGGCTAGCGGGGACTACGAGCAGTACTTC.